The 15 T cell receptor beta chains reported below all come from one sample, sequenced in a study of OX40 agonist ivuxolimab in advanced cancers. Profiled with immunoSEQ multiplex PCR; TCRdb holds only in-frame clones, not every one. This table holds 35,000 or so clones, 65% to 85% found once. Sequencing used CD4+ or CD8+ T cells sorted from blood, obtained in a trial of the OX40 agonist ivuxolimab. The source of these receptors is an adult with an advanced solid tumor such as melanoma, head and neck, liver or kidney cancer.

This clone occurred many times. This sequence joins TRBV28 and TRBJ1-1; D is uncertain. Germline values: CDR1 MDHEN, CDR2 SYDVKM. The CDR3 consists of 12 residues. The V and J ends lost 3 bases and 7 bases respectively, with 9 bases between them. DNA for the CDR3: TGTGCCAGCAGTTTGTCGACCCTTGAAGCTTTCTTT. Translated: CASSLSTLEAFF.

The rearrangement links TRBV4-3 to TRBJ2-7; 11 bases map to TRBD1. This CDR3 region has 16 residues. Unmatched junction bases numbered 7, after V lost 0 bases and J lost 6 bases. The germline V gene has CDR1 LGHNA and CDR2 YSLEER. CDR3 amino acids: CASSQDARTGGLEQYF. DNA of the CDR3: TGCGCCAGCAGCCAAGATGCCCGGACAGGGGGCCTCGAGCAGTACTTC.

The genes are TRBV19 and TRBJ2-1, with 11 positions matching TRBD2. With 5 bases clipped from V and 3 bases from J, the junction kept 3 bases outside the gene matches. Germline loops: CDR1 LNHDA, CDR2 SQIVND (reference sequence). The CDR3 is 15 amino acids. The CDR3 nucleotides are TGTGCCAGTAGTGTGGGACTAGCGGTCTACAATGAGCAGTTCTTC. As protein: CASSVGLAVYNEQFF.

V gene TRBV27 combines with J gene TRBJ2-1, with 10 bases lining up with TRBD2. CDR1 MNHEY and CDR2 SMNVEV come from the germline V gene (reference sequence). The CDR3 extends over 13 amino acids. The ends lost 10 bases at V and 6 bases at J; junction bases unmatched: 6. The chain's CDR3 is CATGLAAFNEQFF. The DNA of the CDR3 is TGTGCCACCGGACTAGCGGCATTCAATGAGCAGTTCTTC.

The rearrangement uses TRBV7-8 and TRBJ2-7; 13 positions agree with TRBD2. With 5 bases clipped from V and 4 bases from J, the junction kept 5 bases outside the gene matches. CDR1 SGHVS and CDR2 FQNEAQ come from the germline V gene. CDR3 size: 15 residues. The CDR3 here is CASSLTSGRGYEQYF. The CDR3 DNA sequence: TGTGCCAGCAGCCTAACTAGCGGGAGGGGGTACGAGCAGTACTTC. The whole variable domain, remainder taken from reference TRBV7-8 and TRBJ2-7, is GAGVSQSPRYKVAKRGQDVALRCDPISGHVSLFWYQQALGQGPEFLTYFQNEAQLDKSGLPSDRFFAERPEGSVSTLKIQRTQQEDSAVYLCASSLTSGRGYEQYFGPGTRLTVT.

The V call is TRBV6-6, the J call TRBJ2-3, with unresolved D. Germline V CDR1 and CDR2: MNHNY, SVGAGI (reference sequence). The CDR3 consists of 13 residues. V lost 1 base and J lost 1, with 3 bases in between. This CDR3 reads CASSYWRTDTQYF. The CDR3, as DNA: TGTGCCAGCAGTTACTGGCGCACAGATACGCAGTATTTT.

The rearrangement links TRBV27 to TRBJ2-2; tentatively, D is TRBD1 (5 bases). CDR1 is MNHEY, CDR2 SMNVEV, per germline (reference sequence). This CDR3 contains 13 residues. Deletions cut 7 bases from V and 3 bases from J, with 9 bases between. In DNA form, the CDR3 reads TGTGCCAGCACGTCAGGGTACACCGGGGAGCTGTTTTTT. It is translated as CASTSGYTGELFF.

This chain uses TRBV7-9 with TRBJ2-7, with D tentatively TRBD2 (5 bases). Germline CDR1 and CDR2: SEHNR and FQNEAQ (reference sequence). The CDR3 spans 13 residues. V lost 1 base to trimming and J lost 5 bases, with 9 bases between them. The CDR3 bases are TGTGCCAGCAGCTTAGTCGGGGTCCACGAGCAGTACTTC. Encoded protein: CASSLVGVHEQYF.

The chain couples TRBV27 to TRBJ1-4; D is possibly TRBD1 (5 bases). Trimming took off 5 bases at V and 0 bases at J, with 16 bases between the two ends. This CDR3 spans 17 amino acids. Looked up from germline, CDR1 is MNHEY and CDR2 is SMNVEV (reference sequence). As DNA, the CDR3 is TGTGCCAGCAGTCTGACAGCGTCAAGGGCAACTAATGAAAAACTGTTTTTT. Protein product: CASSLTASRATNEKLFF.

This clone turned up a few times. This chain uses TRBV19 with TRBJ1-2; D uncertain. V was cut by 2 bases and J by 2 bases, with 6 bases left in between. Germline lookup yields CDR1 LNHDA and CDR2 SQIVND (reference sequence). The CDR3 extends over 13 amino acids. The chain's CDR3 is CASSITENYGYTF. The CDR3 coding sequence is TGTGCCAGTAGTATAACCGAGAACTATGGCTACACCTTC.

The chain couples TRBV11-2 to TRBJ2-7; D ambiguous. The germline V gene has CDR1 SGHAT and CDR2 FQNNGV. The CDR3 spans 13 residues. V shed 1 base and J shed 3 bases, with 7 bases lying between them. CDR3 sequence: CASSLGQLYEQYF. DNA of the CDR3: TGTGCCAGCAGCTTAGGGCAGCTCTACGAGCAGTACTTC.

The chain carries TRBV4-3 and TRBJ2-1; D is possibly TRBD2 (6 bases). The ends were cut back, 0 bases at V and 0 bases at J, with 12 bases in the middle. CDR1 and CDR2 (germline): LGHNA, YSLEER. The CDR3 is 17 residues long. CDR3 sequence (DNA): TGCGCCAGCAGCCAAGATTTGGGACTGAGCTCCTACAATGAGCAGTTCTTC. Its translation: CASSQDLGLSSYNEQFF.

V and J are TRBV9 and TRBJ2-1, with TRBD2 identical over 8 bases. Looked up from germline, CDR1 is SGDLS and CDR2 is YYNGEE. CDR3 length: 15 residues. The junction had 8 bases not matched to a gene; V was cut back by 1 base and J by 8 bases. CDR3 residues: CASSVSGTRVDEQFF. CDR3 DNA sequence: TGTGCCAGCAGCGTATCCGGGACTAGAGTGGATGAGCAGTTCTTC.

This chain links TRBV4-2 with TRBJ2-7; 9 bases fit TRBD1. Germline V lookup: CDR1 LGHNA, CDR2 YNFKEQ. The V gene end was trimmed by 4 bases and the J gene end by 5 bases; junction bases not matched to a gene: 12. CDR3 length equals 16 residues. CDR3 DNA sequence: TGTGCCAGCAGCCCAGATATAGGACAGGGGTCAGACGAGCAGTACTTC. It translates to CASSPDIGQGSDEQYF.

By share, this clone counts as medium-sized (0.01 to 0.1%). V and J are TRBV6-1 and TRBJ2-7; TRBD2 matches at 15 bases. Germline CDR1 MNHNS, CDR2 SASEGT. Trimming cost V 10 bases and J 2 bases; bases outside gene matches: 3. The length of the CDR3 is 14 residues. CDR3 protein: CATGLAGGTYEQYF. The CDR3 DNA reads as TGTGCCACGGGACTAGCGGGAGGTACCTACGAGCAGTACTTC.